The clone carrying this TCR beta chain was observed a handful of times. The target antigen is unknown. The CDR3 is made up of 14 amino acids. CDR1 DFQATT and CDR2 SNEGSKA come from the germline V gene (reference sequence). Trimming took 4 bases from V and 7 from J, leaving 20 bases between them. The sample is drawn from a study of identical twins. Study results and limitations: Interpretation of the results relied on cross-sectional statistical analysis and not on following the same donors.

It was template switching that added a universal primer site, and there were unique molecular identifiers on the cDNA. MiXCR was run by TCRdb on the 5' RACE reads, yielding one entry per CDR3 protein. The top ten hold about 0.93% of the sample, which has 500,000 to 600,000 distinct CDR3 sequences, approximately 22% seen once. A further study also used this sample, focusing on T cells expressing NK-cell markers. In that study: More than 5 donors carried dominant NKG2C+ clonotypes that made up about 1.0-7.0% of their CD8+ T cells. Clones of NKG2C+ T cells that had expanded were of unclear HCMV specificity.

The chain combines TRBV20-1 with TRBJ2-7; a weak D match, TRBD2 (6 bases). The sequenced sample consisted of CD4+ T cells sorted from blood. This clonotype was sampled from a young woman in good health. Written as DNA, the CDR3 is TGCAGTGCTATTACGGGACTGGCTCGTAAGGAGCAGTACTTC. This gives the protein CSAITGLARKEQYF.